The 18 T cell receptor beta chains below all came from one sample that was sequenced in a study of blood T cell repertoires in COVID-19. The data were produced by immunoSEQ multiplex PCR, yet TCRdb's version contains in-frame clones alone and is incomplete. The table includes 250,000 to 300,000 clones, about nine tenths detected once. What was sequenced was peripheral blood. The source of these receptors is a woman in her 30s with COVID-19, enrolled during active disease.

The gene calls are TRBV28 and TRBJ2-5; TRBD1 might be the D (6 bases). The CDR3 length is 12 residues. CDR1 is MDHEN and CDR2 is SYDVKM in the germline V gene. V lost 5 bases to trimming and J lost 8 bases, with 12 bases between them. This CDR3 is CASSPGTYTQYF. The DNA of the CDR3 is TGTGCCAGCAGTCCCGGGACATATACCCAGTACTTC.

The chain links TRBV5-5 to TRBJ1-1, with D possibly matching TRBD1 (5 bases). In germline, CDR1 is SGHKS, CDR2 YYEKEE (reference sequence). V shed 3 bases and J shed 6 bases, with 18 bases lying between them. The CDR3 is made up of 15 amino acids. In nucleotides, the CDR3 is TGTGCCAGCAGCTGGGTGTGGGGCGAAGTCCCTGAAGCTTTCTTT. Its protein product is CASSWVWGEVPEAFF.

The chain links TRBV5-8 to TRBJ1-5, with D maybe TRBD1 (6 bases). The CDR3 sequence is 12 residues long. The V and J ends lost 3 bases and 7 bases respectively, with 8 bases between them. CDR1 and CDR2 (germline): SGHTS, YDEGEE. The CDR3 bases are TGTGCCAGCAGCTACAGGGACCAGCCCCAGCATTTT. This translates into CASSYRDQPQHF.

The rearrangement links TRBV7-2 to TRBJ1-4; 9 bases map to TRBD1. V dropped 5 bases and J dropped 9; count of bases not matched to a gene: 4. This CDR3 region has 13 residues. Germline CDR1 SGHTA, CDR2 FQGNSA. The CDR3 here is CASSRTGGQKLFF. The CDR3 nucleotides are TGTGCCAGCAGCCGCACAGGGGGCCAAAAACTGTTTTTT. Variable domain in full (rest from reference TRBV7-2 and TRBJ1-4): GAGVSQSPSNKVTEKGKDVELRCDPISGHTALYWYRQSLGQGLEFLIYFQGNSAPDKSGLPSDRFSAERTGGSVSTLTIQRTQQEDSAVYLCASSRTGGQKLFFGSGTQLSVL.

This chain uses TRBV28 with TRBJ2-7; no firm D call. Germline lookup yields CDR1 MDHEN and CDR2 SYDVKM. The CDR3 loop spans 13 amino acids. V was shortened by 5 bases and J by 2 bases, with 10 bases between the two germline ends. CDR3 in DNA: TGTGCCAGCAGTCCAACTACCCCCTACGAGCAGTACTTC. Translation gives CASSPTTPYEQYF.

J is TRBJ1-6 and V is TRBV4-2; D call uncertain. V was clipped by 1 base and J by 8 bases, with 12 bases between them. This CDR3 has 15 residues. Germline V gene lookup returns CDR1 LGHNA and CDR2 YNFKEQ. CDR3 coding DNA: TGTGCCAGCAGCCAAGCAGGTAGTATAGATTCACCCCTCCACTTT. This encodes CASSQAGSIDSPLHF.

The CDR3 region is CASSVAPSNYEQYF. For the CDR3, the DNA is TGTGCCAGCAGTGTGGCACCATCAAACTACGAGCAGTACTTC. V and J are TRBV6-6 and TRBJ2-7; no clear D gene. The V end was cut by 5 bases, the J end by 3 bases, with 14 bases between. Germline V gene sequence: CDR1 MNHNY, CDR2 SVGAGI (reference sequence). The CDR3 contains 14 residues.

The CDR3: CASSYLAVASYEQYF. As DNA, the CDR3 is TGTGCCAGCAGTTACTTAGCGGTGGCCTCCTACGAGCAGTACTTC. This chain joins TRBV6-2 or TRBV6-3 and TRBJ2-7; perhaps TRBD2 as D (6 bases). V lost 1 base to trimming and J lost 0 bases, with 10 bases between them. Per germline, CDR1 MNHEY and CDR2 SVGEGT. This CDR3 region has 15 residues.

The gene calls are TRBV2 and TRBJ2-1; 15 nucleotides line up with TRBD2. The CDR3 has 16 amino acids. The germline V gene encodes CDR1 SNHLY and CDR2 FYNNEI. After removal of 6 bases from V and 7 bases from J, the junction contained 7 bases not matched to a gene. The CDR3 reads CASRKGLAGGRNEQFF. CDR3 coding DNA: TGTGCCAGCAGGAAAGGACTAGCGGGAGGGCGGAATGAGCAGTTCTTC.

A single count supports this clone. The chain carries TRBV21-1 and TRBJ1-4; TRBD1 is taken as the D call from the table, unchecked against the DNA. TRBV21-1 is deemed a pseudogene. The length of the CDR3 is 16 residues. In nucleotides, the CDR3 is TGTGCCAGCAGCGGAGCAGGGGGGACGACTAATGAAAAACTGTTTTTT. The encoded protein is CASSGAGGTTNEKLFF.

The gene calls are TRBV7-7 and TRBJ2-5; the D is unclear. This CDR3 region has 16 residues. Per germline, CDR1 SSHAT and CDR2 FNYEAQ (reference sequence). Trimming stripped 5 bases from V and 5 bases from J, with 21 bases between. CDR3 DNA: TGTGCCAGCAGCCCGTCGTTAGTGGGCCTCCGGGAGACCCAGTACTTC. Translating it yields CASSPSLVGLRETQYF. Drawing the rest from reference TRBV7-7 and TRBJ2-5, the complete variable domain is GAGVSQSPRYKVTKRGQDVTLRCDPISSHATLYWYQQALGQGPEFLTYFNYEAQPDKSGLPSDRFSAERPEGSISTLTIQRTEQRDSAMYRCASSPSLVGLRETQYFGPGTRLLVL.

The chain is built from TRBV19 and TRBJ1-5; D remains ambiguous. V was trimmed by 6 bases and J by 4 bases, leaving 7 bases between them. The CDR3 is made up of 12 amino acids. Looked up from germline, CDR1 is LNHDA and CDR2 is SQIVND (reference sequence). CDR3 amino acids: CASRAGNQPQHF. CDR3 coding DNA: TGTGCCAGTAGAGCGGGGAATCAGCCCCAGCATTTT.

The chain joins TRBV5-4 to TRBJ2-2; a weak D match, TRBD1 (7 bases). V dropped 4 bases and J dropped 1 base, with 14 bases sitting between them. This CDR3 has 16 residues. CDR1 is SGHNT, CDR2 YYREEE, per germline (reference sequence). This CDR3 reads CASSAGQLKNTGELFF. CDR3 sequence (DNA): TGTGCCAGCAGCGCGGGACAGCTTAAGAACACCGGGGAGCTGTTTTTT.

As for this clone: The identical CDR3 is also encoded by other nucleotide sequences in the sample. The rearrangement uses TRBV19 and TRBJ1-5; TRBD1 agrees at 10 bases. CDR3 size: 13 residues. V shed 6 bases and J 5 bases; nucleotides not matched to a gene: 1. In germline, CDR1 is LNHDA, CDR2 SQIVND (reference sequence). The CDR3: CASRGQGDQPQHF. The DNA of the CDR3 is TGTGCCAGTAGAGGACAGGGGGATCAGCCCCAGCATTTT.

The V gene is TRBV7-2, the J gene TRBJ1-1, with 9 bases lining up with TRBD1. The CDR3 runs 17 residues. Germline values: CDR1 SGHTA, CDR2 FQGNSA. V shed 2 bases, J shed 4 bases, and the junction held 11 bases outside the gene matches. The CDR3 nucleotides are TGTGCCAGCAGCTTAAGTCCCGGGACAGGGTTCAGCACTGAAGCTTTCTTT. Translating it yields CASSLSPGTGFSTEAFF.

The rearrangement joins TRBV5-1 to TRBJ1-3; D not resolved. The CDR3 totals 16 residues. The V gene lost 0 bases and the J gene lost 0 bases, with 10 bases spanning the gap. Germline CDR1 SGHRS, CDR2 YFSETQ. The CDR3 DNA follows: TGCGCCAGCAGCTTGGGCACAGCAAGCTCTGGAAACACCATATATTTT. Protein: CASSLGTASSGNTIYF.

The chain couples TRBV6-4 to TRBJ2-2; tentative D call: TRBD2 (5 bases). The V end lost 3 bases, the J end lost 7 bases, and 12 bases lay between the germline ends. CDR1 is MRHNA, CDR2 SNTAGT, per germline. This CDR3 is 14 amino acids long. CDR3 sequence (DNA): TGTGCCAGCAGTGAGAGGGTGGACGGCGGGGAGCTGTTTTTT. This encodes CASSERVDGGELFF.

V and J are TRBV28 and TRBJ2-4; 7 bases agree with TRBD1. CDR1 and CDR2 (germline): MDHEN, SYDVKM. CDR3 length: 14 amino acids. CDR3 sequence: CDQLTGLAKNIQYF. The CDR3 DNA sequence: TGTGACCAATTGACAGGGCTAGCCAAAAACATTCAGTACTTC.